This TCR beta chain was found in a study of T cell responses to AZD1222 COVID-19 vaccine. About this clone: Antigen specificity is unknown.

Trimming pared 7 bases from V and 2 bases from J, leaving 11 bases between. The CDR3 has 14 amino acids. The V gene's germline CDR1 is MNHEY and CDR2 SVGAGI. Study-wide points: The donor cohort was predominantly white British with a female majority, and clonal diversity may have been underestimated.

Clones were sequenced by immunoSEQ multiplex PCR, and TCRdb holds only the in-frame ones, with some missing. The table includes around 220,000 clones, approximately 94% detected once. This TCR came from an adult who received the MenACWY meningococcal vaccine as a control. The sequencing here drew on peripheral blood, taken 28 days after the second dose of the MenACWY control vaccine. The rearrangement joins TRBV6-5 to TRBJ2-2; TRBD2 is a possible D gene (6 bases). CDR3 loop: CASITGVNTGELFF. DNA for the CDR3: TGTGCCAGCATCACGGGGGTTAACACCGGGGAGCTGTTTTTT.